The T cell receptor beta chain under discussion was sequenced for a study of blood T cell repertoires in COVID-19. As for the study in general: In each case, the material was cDNA or gDNA derived from T cells, B-cell-depleted T cells, or PBMCs.

V shed 4 bases, J shed 3 bases, and the junction held 16 bases outside the gene matches. This CDR3 spans 18 amino acids. Germline assignment: CDR1 SGHKS and CDR2 YYEKEE (reference sequence). This clone came up once. Only in-frame clones appear in the TCRdb table, and some are missing; sequencing was by immunoSEQ multiplex PCR. The table includes about 190,000 clones, roughly 87% detected once. The sample was peripheral blood. V gene TRBV5-5 combines with J gene TRBJ2-7, with TRBD1 identical over 10 bases. The clonotype was recovered from a man between 60 and 70 years old with active or convalescent COVID-19. The DNA of the CDR3 is TGTGCCAGCAGCCTGCGCGGGACAGGGGACGCCATTATCTACGAGCAGTACTTC. This gives the protein CASSLRGTGDAIIYEQYF.